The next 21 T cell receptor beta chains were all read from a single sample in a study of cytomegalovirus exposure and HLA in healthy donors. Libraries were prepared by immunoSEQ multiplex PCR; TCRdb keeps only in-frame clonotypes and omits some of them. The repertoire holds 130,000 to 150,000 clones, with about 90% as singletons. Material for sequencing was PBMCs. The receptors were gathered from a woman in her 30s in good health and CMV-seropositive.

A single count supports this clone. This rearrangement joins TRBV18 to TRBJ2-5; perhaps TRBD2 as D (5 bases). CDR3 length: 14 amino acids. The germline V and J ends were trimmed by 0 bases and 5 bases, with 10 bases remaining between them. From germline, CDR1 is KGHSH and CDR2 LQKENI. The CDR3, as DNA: TGTGCCAGCTCACCACCGGAGGTTAGGGAGACCCAGTACTTC. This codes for CASSPPEVRETQYF. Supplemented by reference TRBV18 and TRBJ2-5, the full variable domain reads NAGVMQNPRHLVRRRGQEARLRCSPMKGHSHVYWYRQLPEEGLKFMVYLQKENIIDESGMPKERFSAEFPKEGPSILRIQQVVRGDSAAYFCASSPPEVRETQYFGPGTRLLVL.

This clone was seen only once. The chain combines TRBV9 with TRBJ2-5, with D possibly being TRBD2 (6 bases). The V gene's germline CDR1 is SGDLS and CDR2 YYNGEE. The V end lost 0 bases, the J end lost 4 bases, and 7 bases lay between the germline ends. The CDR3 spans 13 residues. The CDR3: CASSVELAETQYF. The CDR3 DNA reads TGTGCCAGCAGCGTAGAACTAGCAGAGACCCAGTACTTC.

The CDR3 region is CASSSKPGPRQGGYTF. The CDR3 DNA sequence: TGTGCCAGCAGCTCGAAGCCGGGACCTCGACAGGGTGGCTACACCTTC. V and J are TRBV5-4 and TRBJ1-2, with 7 bases identical to TRBD1. Trimming took 3 bases from V and 7 from J; bases not matched to a gene: 15. CDR3 size: 16 residues. The germline CDR1 and CDR2 sequences are SGHNT and YYREEE (reference sequence).

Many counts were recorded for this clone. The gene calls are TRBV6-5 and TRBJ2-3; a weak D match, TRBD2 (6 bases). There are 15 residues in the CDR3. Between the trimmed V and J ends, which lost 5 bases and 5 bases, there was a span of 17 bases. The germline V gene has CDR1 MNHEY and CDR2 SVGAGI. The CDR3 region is CASSRRTPRGDTQYF. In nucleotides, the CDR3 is TGTGCCAGCAGTAGAAGGACGCCGCGGGGAGATACGCAGTATTTT.

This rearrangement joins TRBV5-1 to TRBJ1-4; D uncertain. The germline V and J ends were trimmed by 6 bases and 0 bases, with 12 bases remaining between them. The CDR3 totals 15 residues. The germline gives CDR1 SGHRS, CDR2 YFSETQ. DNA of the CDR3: TGCGCCAGCAAGGCGGGTATCGCAACTAATGAAAAACTGTTTTTT. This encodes CASKAGIATNEKLFF.

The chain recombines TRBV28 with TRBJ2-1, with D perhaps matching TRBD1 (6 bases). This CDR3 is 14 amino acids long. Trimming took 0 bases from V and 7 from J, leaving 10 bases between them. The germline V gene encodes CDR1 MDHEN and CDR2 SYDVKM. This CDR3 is CASSLWRQANEQFF. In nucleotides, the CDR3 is TGTGCCAGCAGTTTATGGAGACAGGCTAATGAGCAGTTCTTC.

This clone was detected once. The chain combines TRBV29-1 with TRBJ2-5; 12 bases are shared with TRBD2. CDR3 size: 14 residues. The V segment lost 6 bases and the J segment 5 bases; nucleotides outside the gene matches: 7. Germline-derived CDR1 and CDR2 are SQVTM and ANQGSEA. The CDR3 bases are TGCAGCGTCCTAGCGGGAGGGGGTCGGGAGACCCAGTACTTC. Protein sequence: CSVLAGGGRETQYF. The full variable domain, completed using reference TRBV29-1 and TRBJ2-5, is SAVISQKPSRDICQRGTSLTIQCQVDSQVTMMFWYRQQPGQSLTLIATANQGSEATYESGFVIDKFPISRPNLTFSTLTVSNMSPEDSSIYLCSVLAGGGRETQYFGPGTRLLVL.

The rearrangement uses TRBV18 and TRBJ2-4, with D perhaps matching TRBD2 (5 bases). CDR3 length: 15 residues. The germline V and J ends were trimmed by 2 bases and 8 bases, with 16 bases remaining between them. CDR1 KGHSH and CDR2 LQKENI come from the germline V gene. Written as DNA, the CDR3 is TGTGCCAGCTCACCAAGAGAGGGTTTTATGGACATTCAGTACTTC. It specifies CASSPREGFMDIQYF.

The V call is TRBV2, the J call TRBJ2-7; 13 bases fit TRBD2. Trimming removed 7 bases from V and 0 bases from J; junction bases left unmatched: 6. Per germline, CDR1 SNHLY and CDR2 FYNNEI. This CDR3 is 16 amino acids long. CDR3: CASTGLAGASSYEQYF. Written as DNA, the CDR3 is TGTGCCAGCACCGGACTAGCGGGAGCAAGCTCCTACGAGCAGTACTTC.

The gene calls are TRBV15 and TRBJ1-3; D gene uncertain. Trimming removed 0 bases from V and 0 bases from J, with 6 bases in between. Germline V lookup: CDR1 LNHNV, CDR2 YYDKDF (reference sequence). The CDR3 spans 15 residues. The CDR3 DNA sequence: TGTGCCACCAGCAGAGATCGGTTCTCTGGAAACACCATATATTTT. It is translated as CATSRDRFSGNTIYF.

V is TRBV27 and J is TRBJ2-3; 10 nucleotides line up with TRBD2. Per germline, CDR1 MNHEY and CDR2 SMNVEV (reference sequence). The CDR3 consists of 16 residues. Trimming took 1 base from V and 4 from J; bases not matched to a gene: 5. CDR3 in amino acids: CASSLFLAGDADTQYF. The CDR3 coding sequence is TGTGCCAGCAGTTTATTCCTAGCGGGAGACGCAGATACGCAGTATTTT.

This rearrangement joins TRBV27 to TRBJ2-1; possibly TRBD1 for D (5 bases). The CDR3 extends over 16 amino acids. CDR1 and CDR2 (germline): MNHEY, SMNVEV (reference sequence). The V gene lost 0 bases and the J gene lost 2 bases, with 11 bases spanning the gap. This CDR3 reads CASSLSWQGPYNEQFF. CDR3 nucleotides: TGTGCCAGCAGTTTATCCTGGCAGGGTCCCTACAATGAGCAGTTCTTC.

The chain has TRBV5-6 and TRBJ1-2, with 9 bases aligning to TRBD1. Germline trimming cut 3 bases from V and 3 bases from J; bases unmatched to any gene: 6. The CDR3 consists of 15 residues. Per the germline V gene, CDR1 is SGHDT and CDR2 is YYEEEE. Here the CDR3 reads CASSWKTGGHYGYTF. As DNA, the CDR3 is TGTGCCAGCAGCTGGAAGACAGGGGGACACTATGGCTACACCTTC.

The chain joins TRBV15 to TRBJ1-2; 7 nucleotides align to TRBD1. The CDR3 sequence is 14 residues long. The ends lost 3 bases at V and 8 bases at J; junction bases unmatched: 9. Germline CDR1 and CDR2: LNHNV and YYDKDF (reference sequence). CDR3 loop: CATSSFIQGQGYTF. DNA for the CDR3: TGTGCCACCAGCAGTTTCATACAGGGGCAGGGCTACACCTTC.

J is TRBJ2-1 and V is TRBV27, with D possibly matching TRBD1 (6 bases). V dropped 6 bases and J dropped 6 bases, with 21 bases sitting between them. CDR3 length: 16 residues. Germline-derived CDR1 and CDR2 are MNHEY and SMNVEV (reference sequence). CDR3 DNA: TGTGCCAGCAGGTTAGATTGGCGGACAGACCTCAATGAGCAGTTCTTC. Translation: CASRLDWRTDLNEQFF.

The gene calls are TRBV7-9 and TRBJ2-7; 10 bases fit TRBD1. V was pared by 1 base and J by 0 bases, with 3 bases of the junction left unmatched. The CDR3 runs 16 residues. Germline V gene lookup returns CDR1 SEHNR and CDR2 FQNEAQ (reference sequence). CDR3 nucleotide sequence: TGTGCCAGCAGCTTAGTCGGACAGGGGGTCTCCTACGAGCAGTACTTC. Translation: CASSLVGQGVSYEQYF.

The CDR3, as DNA: TGTGCCAGCAGCCATGACAGGGGGAAGACAGATACGCAGTATTTT. Translating gives CASSHDRGKTDTQYF. The genes are TRBV7-4 and TRBJ2-3; 9 nucleotides agree with TRBD1. Germline V gives CDR1 SGHVT, CDR2 SQSDAQ. The CDR3 contains 15 residues. V dropped 5 bases and J dropped 3; count of bases not matched to a gene: 6. Looking up the rest from reference TRBV7-4 and TRBJ2-3 gives the full variable domain: GAGVSQSPRYKVAKRGRDVALRCDSISGHVTLYWYRQTLGQGSEVLTYSQSDAQRDKSGRPSGRFSAERPERSVSTLKIQRTEQGDSAVYLCASSHDRGKTDTQYFGPGTRLTVL.

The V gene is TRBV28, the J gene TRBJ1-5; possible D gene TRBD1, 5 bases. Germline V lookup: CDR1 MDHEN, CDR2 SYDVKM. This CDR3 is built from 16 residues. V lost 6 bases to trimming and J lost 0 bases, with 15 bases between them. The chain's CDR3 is CASSQSGFYSNQPQHF. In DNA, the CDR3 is TGTGCCAGCAGCCAATCAGGGTTTTATAGCAATCAGCCCCAGCATTTT.

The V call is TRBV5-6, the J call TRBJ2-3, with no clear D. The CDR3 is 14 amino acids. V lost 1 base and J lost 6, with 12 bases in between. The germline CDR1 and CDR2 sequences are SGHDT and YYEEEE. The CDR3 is CASSLLRVQDTQYF. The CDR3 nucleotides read TGTGCCAGCAGCTTGTTACGGGTCCAGGATACGCAGTATTTT.

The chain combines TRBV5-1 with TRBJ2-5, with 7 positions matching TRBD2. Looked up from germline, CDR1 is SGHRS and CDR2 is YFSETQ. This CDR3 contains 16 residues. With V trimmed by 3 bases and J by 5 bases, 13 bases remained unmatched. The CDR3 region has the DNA TGCGCCAGCAGCTGGGGGGAGCCCACAGCGGGGGAGACCCAGTACTTC. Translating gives CASSWGEPTAGETQYF. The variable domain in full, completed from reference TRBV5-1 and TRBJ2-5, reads KAGVTQTPRYLIKTRGQQVTLSCSPISGHRSVSWYQQTPGQGLQFLFEYFSETQRNKGNFPGRFSGRQFSNSRSEMNVSTLELGDSALYLCASSWGEPTAGETQYFGPGTRLLVL.

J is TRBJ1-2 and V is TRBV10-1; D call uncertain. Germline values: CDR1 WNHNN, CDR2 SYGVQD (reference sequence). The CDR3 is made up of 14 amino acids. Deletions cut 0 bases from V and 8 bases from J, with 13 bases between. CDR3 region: CASSESKDSKGYTF. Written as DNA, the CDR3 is TGCGCCAGCAGTGAGTCGAAGGACTCGAAGGGCTACACCTTC.